This TCR beta chain was documented in a study of blood T cell repertoires in COVID-19. Study background: The analysed material was cDNA or gDNA that came from T cells, B-cell-depleted T cells, or PBMCs.

Per germline, CDR1 SEHNR and CDR2 FQNEAQ (reference sequence). Trimming cost V 5 bases and J 0 bases; bases outside gene matches: 13. This CDR3 region has 18 residues. Per the study methods: From reference gene primer amplification, estimates of nucleated cell counts were derived. Assay: immunoSEQ multiplex PCR; the TCRdb copy retains only in-frame clones and omits some. V, J and clone size are those of that table, while D and trimming were read from the DNA. In the table there are 150,000 to 200,000 clones, 70% to 90% of which are singletons. This clone was counted a single time. The sequence was collected from a human donor with active or convalescent COVID-19. The donor label of this sample is uncertain. The V and J genes are TRBV7-9 and TRBJ1-5; 7 bases agree with TRBD1. The sequenced sample was peripheral blood. The CDR3 DNA is TGTGCCAGCAGCAGCACGACTGGGACAGTCTATAGCAATCAGCCCCAGCATTTT. Residues: CASSSTTGTVYSNQPQHF.